Each of the 22 T cell receptor beta chains below was sequenced from the same sample in a study of blood T cell repertoires in COVID-19. Profiling relied on immunoSEQ multiplex PCR, and the TCRdb table lists in-frame clones only, not all of them. Among approximately 50,000 clones, 86% were seen once, and the ten largest hold around 15%. Sequenced material: peripheral blood. These receptors all stem from a human donor in a cohort sampled during active COVID-19.

J is TRBJ1-1 and V is TRBV7-2; no clear D gene. In germline, CDR1 is SGHTA, CDR2 FQGNSA. V lost 5 bases and J 9 bases, leaving 10 bases between the germline ends. The CDR3 length is 11 residues. In nucleotides, the CDR3 is TGTGCCAGCAGCACGGAGAGAAAAGCTTTCTTT. Encoded protein: CASSTERKAFF.

The J gene is TRBJ1-6, the V gene TRBV6-5, with 8 nucleotides matching TRBD1. The CDR3 totals 15 residues. Germline V gives CDR1 MNHEY, CDR2 SVGAGI. Trimming took 5 bases from V and 10 from J; bases not matched to a gene: 10. CDR3 residues: CASSQLTGENSPLHF. CDR3 nucleotides: TGTGCCAGCAGTCAGCTGACAGGGGAGAACTCACCCCTCCACTTT.

The genes are TRBV6-5 and TRBJ2-7; 11 bases agree with TRBD1. V dropped 7 bases and J dropped 6; count of bases not matched to a gene: 8. The CDR3 loop spans 14 amino acids. Germline-derived CDR1 and CDR2 are MNHEY and SVGAGI. CDR3 amino acids: CASTGTGGFGEQYF. CDR3 coding DNA: TGTGCCAGCACCGGGACAGGGGGATTCGGCGAGCAGTACTTC.

V is TRBV18 and J is TRBJ1-3, with unresolved D. The germline CDR1 and CDR2 sequences are KGHSH and LQKENI. The V and J ends lost 3 bases and 4 bases respectively, with 4 bases between them. The CDR3 sequence is 12 residues long. CDR3 amino acids: CASSPQGNTIYF. CDR3 nucleotide sequence: TGTGCCAGCTCACCCCAGGGAAACACCATATATTTT.

This chain uses TRBV10-3 with TRBJ2-1; 9 bases are a match to TRBD2. CDR1 ENHRY and CDR2 SYGVKD come from the germline V gene. This CDR3 spans 15 amino acids. The J segment lost 5 bases and the V segment lost 4 bases, leaving 6 bases of the junction unmatched. The CDR3 DNA is TGTGCCATCAGTGGATCTAGCGGGGCTAACAATGAGCAGTTCTTC. It codes for CAISGSSGANNEQFF.

The chain couples TRBV19 to TRBJ2-7, with 8 bases aligning to TRBD2. Looked up from germline, CDR1 is LNHDA and CDR2 is SQIVND (reference sequence). This CDR3 comprises 15 residues. V gave up 9 bases and J gave up 2 bases; unmatched junction bases: 12. The CDR3 protein is CASTGGAGGPYEQYF. The CDR3 DNA reads TGTGCCAGCACTGGGGGCGCGGGGGGCCCCTACGAGCAGTACTTC.

This clone counts as medium-sized. The chain employs TRBV6-5 and TRBJ1-1; TRBD1 aligns across 8 bases. Germline V gene sequence: CDR1 MNHEY, CDR2 SVGAGI. The junction had 5 bases not matched to a gene; V was cut back by 6 bases and J by 5 bases. CDR3 length: 13 residues. As DNA, the CDR3 is TGTGCCAGCAGCCCAGGGGGCGGAACTGAAGCTTTCTTT. Translating gives CASSPGGGTEAFF.

This clone was counted once. V is TRBV28 and J is TRBJ2-7; D is possibly TRBD2 (5 bases). The V end was cut by 8 bases, the J end by 6 bases, with 17 bases between. Germline-derived CDR1 and CDR2 are MDHEN and SYDVKM. The CDR3 has 13 amino acids. CDR3 in amino acids: CASWALRGGEQYF. As DNA, the CDR3 is TGTGCCAGCTGGGCCCTACGGGGTGGCGAGCAGTACTTC.

V gene TRBV5-5 combines with J gene TRBJ1-1; TRBD1 is a possible D gene (6 bases). Looked up from germline, CDR1 is SGHKS and CDR2 is YYEKEE (reference sequence). The V gene lost 5 bases and the J gene lost 5 bases, with 19 bases spanning the gap. The CDR3 spans 15 residues. For the CDR3, the DNA is TGTGCCAGCAGTTTACTTGCAGGGGCCGGGACTGAAGCTTTCTTT. It translates to CASSLLAGAGTEAFF.

The chain uses TRBV21-1 and TRBJ2-3; the DNA was not compared with TRBD2, the D call given in the table. TRBV21-1 is flagged as a pseudogene. This CDR3 is built from 17 residues. The CDR3 nucleotides read TGTGCCAGCAGCAAAGTTTATATGGCTAGCGGGACAGATACGCAGTATTTT. This gives the protein CASSKVYMASGTDTQYF.

The rearrangement joins TRBV2 to TRBJ1-6, with D hard to call. Germline V gives CDR1 SNHLY, CDR2 FYNNEI. This CDR3 spans 16 amino acids. V was pared by 3 bases and J by 0 bases, with 9 bases between. CDR3: CASSDAGSSYNSPLHF. CDR3 coding DNA: TGTGCCAGCAGTGATGCGGGGAGCTCCTATAATTCACCCCTCCACTTT.

The genes are TRBV7-2 and TRBJ1-6; tentatively, D is TRBD1 (5 bases). V lost 2 bases and J 7 bases, leaving 12 bases between the germline ends. From germline, CDR1 is SGHTA and CDR2 FQGNSA. CDR3 size: 15 residues. The CDR3 sequence: CASSLSTGQNSPLHF. In nucleotides, the CDR3 is TGTGCCAGCAGCTTAAGTACAGGCCAAAATTCACCCCTCCACTTT.

The rearrangement uses TRBV7-6 and TRBJ1-1; a possible D gene is TRBD1 (5 bases). The CDR3 totals 14 residues. Between the trimmed V and J ends, which lost 2 bases and 1 base, there was a span of 8 bases. Germline lookup yields CDR1 SGHVS and CDR2 FNYEAQ. The CDR3 here is CASSLRGPNTEAFF. The CDR3 nucleotides read TGTGCCAGCAGCTTAAGGGGCCCGAACACTGAAGCTTTCTTT.

The gene calls are TRBV7-3 and TRBJ2-3, with 11 nucleotides matching TRBD2. This CDR3 has 16 amino acids. Germline CDR1 SGHTA, CDR2 FQGTGA. V lost 6 bases and J lost 4; bases outside the gene matches: 9. The CDR3 nucleotides read TGTGCCAGCAGGTCAGCCTTAGCGGGGGGGCCAGATACGCAGTATTTT. The encoded protein is CASRSALAGGPDTQYF.

V gene TRBV7-2 combines with J gene TRBJ1-3; D possibly corresponds to TRBD1 (5 bases). Trimming removed 6 bases from V and 2 bases from J, with 14 bases in between. The CDR3 consists of 15 residues. The V gene's germline CDR1 is SGHTA and CDR2 FQGNSA. The CDR3 DNA sequence: TGTGCCAGCAGGCCGCGTACAGGAGCTGGAAACACCATATATTTT. Protein product: CASRPRTGAGNTIYF.

This chain joins TRBV18 and TRBJ1-6, with a weak D call TRBD1 (5 bases). The CDR3 consists of 14 residues. CDR1 and CDR2 from the germline V gene are KGHSH and LQKENI. The V end was cut by 3 bases, the J end by 4 bases, with 7 bases between. As DNA, the CDR3 is TGTGCCAGCTCACCGGGGCAGTATAATTCACCCCTCCACTTT. As protein: CASSPGQYNSPLHF.

This chain connects TRBV27 to TRBJ1-1; D is undetermined. This CDR3 contains 13 residues. V lost 1 base to trimming and J lost 3 bases, with 6 bases between them. Germline CDR1 reads MNHEY; CDR2 reads SMNVEV (reference sequence). CDR3 nucleotides: TGTGCCAGCAGTTTATTCGGGGACACTGAAGCTTTCTTT. Encoded protein: CASSLFGDTEAFF.

V gene TRBV10-3 combines with J gene TRBJ2-7; 13 bases map to TRBD2. Unmatched junction bases numbered 3, after V lost 4 bases and J lost 3 bases. The CDR3 spans 15 residues. Germline CDR1 is ENHRY and CDR2 is SYGVKD. In DNA, the CDR3 is TGTGCCATCAGTGCACGGACTAGCGGGGGCTACGAGCAGTACTTC. Translation: CAISARTSGGYEQYF.

V and J are TRBV7-2 and TRBJ1-1; D unclear. Trimming left V 5 bases short and J 1 base short, with 8 bases between. Per the germline V gene, CDR1 is SGHTA and CDR2 is FQGNSA. CDR3 length: 13 amino acids. The CDR3 DNA is TGTGCCAGCAGCATCGGAGAGAACACTGAAGCTTTCTTT. Its translation: CASSIGENTEAFF.

V and J are TRBV18 and TRBJ1-5; D unresolved. The V gene's germline CDR1 is KGHSH and CDR2 LQKENI. V was clipped by 2 bases and J by 5 bases, with 10 bases between them. The CDR3 has 14 residues. CDR3 protein: CASSPTGGDQPQHF. The CDR3 DNA is TGTGCCAGCTCACCAACGGGAGGAGATCAGCCCCAGCATTTT.

This sequence joins TRBV9 and TRBJ2-3; weak D call: TRBD2 (5 bases). The CDR3 has 15 residues. Trimming removed 0 bases from V and 2 bases from J, with 10 bases in between. The germline gives CDR1 SGDLS, CDR2 YYNGEE. This CDR3 reads CASSVATGTTDTQYF. CDR3 DNA: TGTGCCAGCAGCGTAGCTACGGGAACCACAGATACGCAGTATTTT.

In nucleotides, the CDR3 is TGTGCCAGCAGCTCCGCCCCTACTAGCCCCCATGAGCAGTTCTTC. Translating it yields CASSSAPTSPHEQFF. The rearrangement joins TRBV7-2 to TRBJ2-1; TRBD2 might be the D (6 bases). Trimming pared 4 bases from V and 8 bases from J, leaving 18 bases between. This CDR3 has 15 residues. Germline V gene lookup returns CDR1 SGHTA and CDR2 FQGNSA.